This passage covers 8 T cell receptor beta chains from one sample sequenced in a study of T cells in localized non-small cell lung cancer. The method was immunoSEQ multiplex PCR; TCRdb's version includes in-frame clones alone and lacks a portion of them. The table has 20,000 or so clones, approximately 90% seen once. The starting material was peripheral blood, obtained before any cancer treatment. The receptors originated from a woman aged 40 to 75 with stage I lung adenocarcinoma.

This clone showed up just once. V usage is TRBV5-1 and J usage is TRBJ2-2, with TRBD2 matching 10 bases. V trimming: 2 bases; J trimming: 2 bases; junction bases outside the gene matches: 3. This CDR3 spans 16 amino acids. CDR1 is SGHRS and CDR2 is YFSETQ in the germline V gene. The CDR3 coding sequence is TGCGCCAGCAGCTTTACTAGCGGGATTAACACCGGGGAGCTGTTTTTT. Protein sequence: CASSFTSGINTGELFF.

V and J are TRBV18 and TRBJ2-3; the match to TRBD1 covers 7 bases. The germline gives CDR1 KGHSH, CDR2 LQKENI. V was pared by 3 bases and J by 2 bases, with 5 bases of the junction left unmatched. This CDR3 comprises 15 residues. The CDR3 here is CASSPTGVVTDTQYF. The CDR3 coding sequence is TGTGCCAGCTCACCCACAGGGGTGGTCACAGATACGCAGTATTTT. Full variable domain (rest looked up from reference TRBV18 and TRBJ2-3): NAGVMQNPRHLVRRRGQEARLRCSPMKGHSHVYWYRQLPEEGLKFMVYLQKENIIDESGMPKERFSAEFPKEGPSILRIQQVVRGDSAAYFCASSPTGVVTDTQYFGPGTRLTVL.

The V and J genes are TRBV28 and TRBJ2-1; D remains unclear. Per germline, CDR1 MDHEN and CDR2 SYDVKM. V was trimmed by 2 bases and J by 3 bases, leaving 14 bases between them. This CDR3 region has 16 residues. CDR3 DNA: TGTGCCAGCAGTTTAGGGCCCGTGGCTAACTACAATGAGCAGTTCTTC. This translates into CASSLGPVANYNEQFF.

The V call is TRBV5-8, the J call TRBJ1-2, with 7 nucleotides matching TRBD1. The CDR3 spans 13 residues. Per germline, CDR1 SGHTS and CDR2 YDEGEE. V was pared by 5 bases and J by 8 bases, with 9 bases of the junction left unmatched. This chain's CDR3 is CASRLRGRGGYTF. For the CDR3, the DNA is TGTGCCAGCAGGTTGAGGGGGCGCGGAGGCTACACCTTC.

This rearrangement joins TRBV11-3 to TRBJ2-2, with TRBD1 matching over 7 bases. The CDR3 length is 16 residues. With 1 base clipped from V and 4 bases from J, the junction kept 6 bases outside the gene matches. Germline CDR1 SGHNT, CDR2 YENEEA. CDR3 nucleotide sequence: TGTGCCAGCAGCTTAGGTCGGGCAGGGGGCACCGGGGAGCTGTTTTTT. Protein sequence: CASSLGRAGGTGELFF.

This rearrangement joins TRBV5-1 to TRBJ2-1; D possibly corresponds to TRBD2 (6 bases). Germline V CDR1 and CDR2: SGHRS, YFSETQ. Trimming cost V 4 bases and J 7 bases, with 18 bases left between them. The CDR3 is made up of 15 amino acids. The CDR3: CASSPPAGPYNEQFF. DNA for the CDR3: TGCGCCAGCAGCCCCCCAGCGGGTCCTTATAATGAGCAGTTCTTC.

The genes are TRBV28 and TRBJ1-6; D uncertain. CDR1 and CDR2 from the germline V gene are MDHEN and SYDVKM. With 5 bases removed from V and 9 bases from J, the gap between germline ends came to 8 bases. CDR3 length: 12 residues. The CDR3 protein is CASSTSTSPLHF. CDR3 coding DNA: TGTGCCAGCAGTACAAGTACTTCACCCCTCCACTTT.

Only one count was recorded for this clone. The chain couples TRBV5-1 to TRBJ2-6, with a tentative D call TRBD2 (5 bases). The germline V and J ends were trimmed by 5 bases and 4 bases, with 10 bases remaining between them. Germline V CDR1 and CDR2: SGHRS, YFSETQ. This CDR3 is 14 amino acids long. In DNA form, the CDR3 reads TGCGCCAGCAGAGAGAGGGAAGGGGCCAACGTCCTGACTTTC. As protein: CASREREGANVLTF.